In this sample, the clone carrying this T cell receptor beta chain turned up once. Its specificity is not known. Libraries were prepared by immunoSEQ multiplex PCR; TCRdb keeps only in-frame clonotypes and omits some of them. Of almost 700,000 clones in the sample, 92% are singletons; the top ten hold roughly 22%. Naive CD8 populations comprised CD45RO-negative cells positively selected for CCR7, excluding terminally differentiated effector memory CD45RA+ cells. This sample is drawn from a study of shared clonotypes between healthy human individuals. Study results and limitations: With a handful of donors compared, around 5% of naive CD4 clonotypes were shared. What rarefaction showed was incomplete sorted-subset sequencing despite large depth. Unshared clonotypes carried lower generation probabilities than those common to all four donors. The authors sampled blood alone, and tissue repertoires likely differ.

This CDR3 spans 14 amino acids. In germline, CDR1 is MNHEY, CDR2 SMNVEV (reference sequence). The ends were cut back, 5 bases at V and 5 bases at J, with 16 bases in the middle. The rearrangement uses TRBV27 and TRBJ2-7; maybe TRBD1 (5 bases). The sequence came from a young man in good health. The specimen was naive CD8+ T cells sorted from blood. Here the CDR3 reads CASSDNRYSDEQYF. The CDR3 DNA reads TGTGCCAGCAGTGATAACAGGTATTCCGACGAGCAGTACTTC.